Given below is one TCR beta chain in context. One entry per CDR3 protein, called by TCRdb with MiXCR from the RT-PCR reads. There are around 150,000 distinct CDR3 sequences in the sample; roughly two fifths occur only once, and around half lies in the top ten. This entry is derived from a study of patients and donors after allogeneic stem cell transplantation. The V end lost 4 bases, the J end lost 2 bases, and 11 bases lay between the germline ends. CDR3 length: 14 amino acids. CDR1 is MNHNS, CDR2 SASEGT, per germline. Specimen: blood, either unsorted or a sorted T cell fraction (not recorded which). The TCR sequence derives from a human donor who was either an allogeneic HSCT recipient or a stem cell or donor lymphocyte infusion donor (not recorded which). It is not recorded whose cells these are; they may come from a transplant donor. The gene calls are TRBV6-1 and TRBJ1-2; D remains unclear. For the CDR3, the DNA is TGTGCCAGCAGTGCCCTCCCGGACAACTATGGCTACACCTTC. It specifies CASSALPDNYGYTF.